The clone carrying this T cell receptor beta chain was detected many times. The antigen is not known. This sample is drawn from a study of T-cell reconstitution after alpha-beta-depleted transplantation in children. Points from the study as a whole: Recipient T cells and thymic progenitors that survived were the source of the high TCRbeta diversity seen at day 60 in some patients. Fresh T-cell production supplied most of the T-cell counts and diversity seen one year after transplant. At around two months after transplant, the alpha-beta T cells were reportedly derived from several hundred expanded clones that came from non-depleted graft cells.

TCRbeta library construction was performed incorporating unique molecular identifiers. In TCRdb, the PCR reads were re-called with MiXCR into one record per CDR3 protein. The sample lists approximately 270,000 distinct CDR3 sequences, about 24% occurring once. Germline V gives CDR1 MGHRA, CDR2 YSYEKL. The V end was cut by 1 base, the J end by 4 bases, with 14 bases between. The CDR3 length is 15 residues. The rearrangement links TRBV4-1 to TRBJ2-7; a possible D gene is TRBD1 (5 bases). Here the sequenced sample was PBMCs, mostly from graft donor cells, taken 360 days after TCRalphabeta/CD19-depleted stem cell transplant. The receptor comes from a female patient younger than 10 who had a stem cell transplant for congenital amegakaryocytic thrombocytopenia, so the T cells may come from the graft donor. The CDR3 sequence is CASSQVQTEHYEQYF. For the CDR3, the DNA is TGCGCCAGCAGCCAAGTCCAGACAGAGCATTACGAGCAGTACTTC.